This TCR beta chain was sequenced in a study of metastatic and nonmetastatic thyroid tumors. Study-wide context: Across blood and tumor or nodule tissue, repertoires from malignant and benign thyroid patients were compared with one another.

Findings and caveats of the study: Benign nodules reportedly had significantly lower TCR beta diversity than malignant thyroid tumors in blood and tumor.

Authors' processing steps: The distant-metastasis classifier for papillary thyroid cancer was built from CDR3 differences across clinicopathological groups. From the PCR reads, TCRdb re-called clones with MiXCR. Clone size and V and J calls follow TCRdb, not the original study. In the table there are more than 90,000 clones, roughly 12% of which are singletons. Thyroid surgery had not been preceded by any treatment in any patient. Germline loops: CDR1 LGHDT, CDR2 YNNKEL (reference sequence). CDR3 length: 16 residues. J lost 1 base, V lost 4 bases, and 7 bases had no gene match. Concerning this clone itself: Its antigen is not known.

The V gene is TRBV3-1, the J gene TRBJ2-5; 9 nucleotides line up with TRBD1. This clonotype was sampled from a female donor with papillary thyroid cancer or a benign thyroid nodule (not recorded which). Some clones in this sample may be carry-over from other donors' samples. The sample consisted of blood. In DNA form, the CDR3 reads TGTGCCAGCAGCCGTGGGACAGGGATGAGCCAAGAGACCCAGTACTTC. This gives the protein CASSRGTGMSQETQYF.